This entry is about one TCR beta chain. This sample is drawn from a study of cytomegalovirus exposure and HLA in healthy donors. Amplification used 60 Vbeta primers and 13 Jbeta primers. Clones were sequenced by immunoSEQ multiplex PCR, and TCRdb holds only the in-frame ones, with some missing. This table holds about 130,000 clones, around 85% found once. V shed 6 bases and J 0 bases; nucleotides not matched to a gene: 2. CDR3 length: 14 residues. Germline assignment: CDR1 MDHEN and CDR2 SYDVKM. This receptor was taken from a woman aged 25 to 39 in good health and CMV-seropositive. This rearrangement joins TRBV28 to TRBJ1-3; 7 bases line up with TRBD1. Sequencing input: PBMCs. CDR3 in DNA: TGTGCCAGCAGCAGGGGGTTCTCTGGAAACACCATATATTTT. Amino acid sequence: CASSRGFSGNTIYF.